The T cell receptor (beta chain) described here comes from a study of technical replicates of blood from several donors. TCRdb's copy holds only in-frame clones and misses some; the assay was immunoSEQ multiplex PCR. The data show around 100,000 clones, with roughly 96% seen just once and approximately 0.37% held by the top ten. Sequencing used T cells isolated from PBMCs. The sequence was obtained from a human donor in good health.

The CDR3 loop reads CASSPKIRTGQGKEYTGELFF. Written as DNA, the CDR3 is TGCGCCAGCAGCCCAAAGATAAGAACGGGCCAGGGAAAGGAGTACACCGGGGAGCTGTTTTTT. The chain joins TRBV4-3 to TRBJ2-2; a possible D gene is TRBD1 (5 bases). The germline V gene encodes CDR1 LGHNA and CDR2 YSLEER. Deletions cut 4 bases from V and 3 bases from J, with 30 bases between. The CDR3 totals 21 residues.